The 26 T cell receptor beta chains reported below all come from one sample, sequenced in a study of cytomegalovirus exposure and HLA in healthy donors. The PCR made use of 60 Vbeta and 13 Jbeta primers. Produced via immunoSEQ multiplex PCR; TCRdb's table is partial and in-frame only. The data hold some 120,000 clones, with 75% to 80% observed a single time. The specimen was PBMCs. The receptor set was obtained from a woman in her thirties or forties in good health and CMV-seropositive.

Only a few counts were recorded for this clone. The chain is built from TRBV6-5 and TRBJ2-7; possibly TRBD2 for D (6 bases). Trimming stripped 2 bases from V and 0 bases from J, with 11 bases between. Germline CDR1 is MNHEY and CDR2 is SVGAGI. The CDR3 consists of 15 residues. In DNA form, the CDR3 reads TGTGCCAGCAGTTACGGGGCCGGGGGCTCCTACGAGCAGTACTTC. Translated, it gives CASSYGAGGSYEQYF.

The V gene is TRBV6-1, the J gene TRBJ1-5, with 7 bases that match TRBD1. With 6 bases clipped from V and 7 bases from J, the junction kept 9 bases outside the gene matches. Per germline, CDR1 MNHNS and CDR2 SASEGT. CDR3 length equals 14 residues. The DNA of the CDR3 is TGTGCCAGCAGGACGACAGGGATCAGGCAGCCCCAGCATTTT. As protein: CASRTTGIRQPQHF.

This chain links TRBV21-1 with TRBJ2-7; TRBD1 is the table's D call and was not checked against the DNA. TRBV21-1 is labeled a pseudogene. This CDR3 region has 13 residues. Here the CDR3 reads CASRILDSYEQYF. The CDR3 DNA reads TGTGCCAGCAGAATATTAGACAGCTACGAGCAGTACTTC.

This clone was detected only once. The chain combines TRBV15 with TRBJ2-5, with 10 positions matching TRBD2. After removal of 3 bases from V and 4 bases from J, the junction contained 14 bases not matched to a gene. The CDR3 covers 18 residues. Germline assignment: CDR1 LNHNV and CDR2 YYDKDF (reference sequence). The CDR3 loop reads CATSRLGLAVPGVETQYF. As DNA, the CDR3 is TGTGCCACCAGCAGGCTTGGACTAGCGGTTCCGGGGGTAGAGACCCAGTACTTC.

This clone was observed a few times. The CDR3 is CASRVVRDSNYNSPLHF. CDR3 DNA: TGCGCCAGCAGGGTCGTAAGGGACAGCAACTATAATTCACCCCTCCACTTT. The chain recombines TRBV4-1 with TRBJ1-6, with 7 bases that match TRBD1. Germline lookup yields CDR1 MGHRA and CDR2 YSYEKL. The CDR3 contains 17 residues. V gave up 6 bases and J gave up 3 bases; unmatched junction bases: 11.

This sequence joins TRBV19 and TRBJ1-5; perhaps TRBD1 as D (6 bases). The closer fit of TRBJ2-3 to the DNA end suggests the J call may be wrong. This CDR3 region has 14 residues. Germline CDR1 LNHDA, CDR2 SQIVND (reference sequence). The DNA for the CDR3 is TGTGCCAGTAGACTAACAGGGAGCAATCAGCCCCAGTATTTT. Its translation: CASRLTGSNQPQYF.

A single count supports this clone. The J gene is TRBJ2-7, the V gene TRBV7-9; weak D call: TRBD2 (5 bases). V lost 5 bases, J lost 6 bases, and 20 bases lay in between. Germline V gene lookup returns CDR1 SEHNR and CDR2 FQNEAQ (reference sequence). The CDR3 extends over 15 amino acids. DNA for the CDR3: TGTGCCAGCAGCCCCACCGAGGCTAGCTCTTCCGAGCAGTACTTC. Translated, it gives CASSPTEASSSEQYF.

The V call is TRBV2, the J call TRBJ1-2, with 7 bases matching TRBD1. The germline V gene has CDR1 SNHLY and CDR2 FYNNEI. Unmatched junction bases numbered 2, after V lost 5 bases and J lost 2 bases. The CDR3 contains 13 residues. The CDR3: CASSMDRNYGYTF. CDR3 nucleotides: TGTGCCAGCAGTATGGACAGGAACTATGGCTACACCTTC. The whole variable domain, filled in from reference TRBV2 and TRBJ1-2, reads EPEVTQTPSHQVTQMGQEVILRCVPISNHLYFYWYRQILGQKVEFLVSFYNNEISEKSEIFDDQFSVERPDGSNFTLKIRSTKLEDSAMYFCASSMDRNYGYTFGSGTRLTVV.

The chain couples TRBV11-2 to TRBJ2-7; 13 bases align to TRBD2. Germline values: CDR1 SGHAT, CDR2 FQNNGV. V shed 5 bases and J 0 bases; nucleotides not matched to a gene: 10. This CDR3 contains 18 residues. CDR3 sequence: CASSRYRLAGGGSYEQYF. Written as DNA, the CDR3 is TGTGCCAGCAGCCGCTATCGACTAGCGGGGGGCGGCTCCTACGAGCAGTACTTC. Variable domain in full (rest from reference TRBV11-2 and TRBJ2-7): EAGVAQSPRYKIIEKRQSVAFWCNPISGHATLYWYQQILGQGPKLLIQFQNNGVVDDSQLPKDRFSAERLKGVDSTLKIQPAKLEDSAVYLCASSRYRLAGGGSYEQYFGPGTRLTVT.

The rearrangement links TRBV6-1 to TRBJ2-2; 10 bases align to TRBD2. Germline V gene data show CDR1 as MNHNS and CDR2 as SASEGT. This CDR3 comprises 17 residues. V lost 4 bases and J lost 1; bases outside the gene matches: 6. This CDR3 is CASSAASGGWNTGELFF. In DNA, the CDR3 is TGTGCCAGCAGTGCGGCTAGCGGGGGCTGGAACACCGGGGAGCTGTTTTTT.

V usage is TRBV19 and J usage is TRBJ1-5, with D maybe TRBD1 (5 bases). The CDR3 consists of 12 residues. Trimming removed 6 bases at V and 7 bases at J, with 10 bases between. Germline CDR1 reads LNHDA; CDR2 reads SQIVND (reference sequence). The CDR3 spells CASSREEQPQHF. The CDR3 bases are TGTGCCAGTAGCAGGGAGGAACAGCCCCAGCATTTT.

The chain combines TRBV18 with TRBJ1-1, with TRBD1 matching 7 bases. Germline lookup yields CDR1 KGHSH and CDR2 LQKENI. The CDR3 is made up of 16 amino acids. The J segment lost 4 bases and the V segment lost 2 bases, leaving 10 bases of the junction unmatched. Written as DNA, the CDR3 is TGTGCCAGCTCACCAGCGACCACAGGGGTGGGCACTGAAGCTTTCTTT. Translating gives CASSPATTGVGTEAFF.

The chain has TRBV4-2 and TRBJ2-5, with D tentatively TRBD2 (7 bases). Trimming took 7 bases from V and 3 from J, leaving 33 bases between them. Germline values: CDR1 LGHNA, CDR2 YNFKEQ. There are 20 residues in the CDR3. In nucleotides, the CDR3 is TGTGCCAGCACCTCCGGGGGGACGCAGAAACCAAGAGGGGGAGAAGAGACCCAGTACTTC. Its protein is CASTSGGTQKPRGGEETQYF.

This clone occurred once. V gene TRBV27 combines with J gene TRBJ2-1; weak D call: TRBD2 (6 bases). Germline loops: CDR1 MNHEY, CDR2 SMNVEV (reference sequence). The V gene lost 3 bases and the J gene lost 3 bases, with 15 bases spanning the gap. The CDR3 spans 16 residues. The CDR3 is CASSLLASLDYNEQFF. CDR3 nucleotide sequence: TGTGCCAGCAGTTTGCTAGCGTCGTTGGACTACAATGAGCAGTTCTTC.

This rearrangement joins TRBV6-1 to TRBJ2-2; tentatively, D is TRBD2 (6 bases). Trimming took 2 bases from V and 7 from J, leaving 17 bases between them. Germline V gives CDR1 MNHNS, CDR2 SASEGT. The length of the CDR3 is 16 residues. The CDR3 DNA reads TGTGCCAGCAGTGAAAGGGGTCGGAGGGGCTACGGGGAGCTGTTTTTT. Its protein is CASSERGRRGYGELFF.

This clone was observed a handful of times. Other nucleotide sequences from this sample produce the same CDR3. This chain uses TRBV5-1 with TRBJ2-7; a possible D gene is TRBD2 (6 bases). Germline loops: CDR1 SGHRS, CDR2 YFSETQ. V lost 0 bases and J lost 0, with 10 bases in between. The CDR3 loop spans 15 amino acids. CDR3 in amino acids: CASSLGGGSSYEQYF. The CDR3 bases are TGCGCCAGCAGCTTGGGTGGGGGGAGCTCCTACGAGCAGTACTTC.

The chain joins TRBV28 to TRBJ2-2; 8 nucleotides agree with TRBD2. The V gene end was trimmed by 3 bases and the J gene end by 0 bases; junction bases not matched to a gene: 9. This CDR3 is 18 amino acids long. Germline-derived CDR1 and CDR2 are MDHEN and SYDVKM. DNA for the CDR3: TGTGCCAGCAGTTTGGGGGGCGGGGGGCCCTCGAACACCGGGGAGCTGTTTTTT. The encoded protein is CASSLGGGGPSNTGELFF.

This chain connects TRBV7-8 to TRBJ2-7, with a tentative D call TRBD1 (5 bases). CDR1 and CDR2 from the germline V gene are SGHVS and FQNEAQ. Between the trimmed V and J ends, which lost 1 base and 3 bases, there was a span of 19 bases. This CDR3 region has 17 residues. CDR3 in amino acids: CASSLDPGFASGYEQYF. The DNA of the CDR3 is TGTGCCAGCAGCTTAGATCCAGGGTTCGCTTCCGGCTACGAGCAGTACTTC. The variable domain in full, with the rest retrieved from reference TRBV7-8 and TRBJ2-7, is GAGVSQSPRYKVAKRGQDVALRCDPISGHVSLFWYQQALGQGPEFLTYFQNEAQLDKSGLPSDRFFAERPEGSVSTLKIQRTQQEDSAVYLCASSLDPGFASGYEQYFGPGTRLTVT.

V and J are TRBV29-1 and TRBJ1-1; possibly TRBD1 for D (5 bases). CDR1 is SQVTM, CDR2 ANQGSEA, per germline. Trimming left V 6 bases short and J 4 bases short, with 12 bases between. This CDR3 comprises 12 residues. The CDR3 loop is CSVVREGTEAFF. CDR3 nucleotides: TGCAGCGTGGTCAGGGAGGGCACTGAAGCTTTCTTT.

This chain connects TRBV30 to TRBJ1-5, with no clear D. Trimming shortened V by 0 bases and J by 5 bases, and 8 bases separated the two germline ends. The CDR3 is 13 amino acids. CDR1 and CDR2 from the germline V gene are GTSNPN and SVGIG (reference sequence). The CDR3: CAWSVSGYQPQHF. DNA for the CDR3: TGTGCCTGGAGTGTATCCGGGTATCAGCCCCAGCATTTT. The entire variable domain, with the rest obtained from reference TRBV30 and TRBJ1-5, is as follows: SQTIHQWPATLVQPVGSPLSLECTVEGTSNPNLYWYRQAAGRGLQLLFYSVGIGQISSEVPQNLSASRPQDRQFILSSKKLLLSDSGFYLCAWSVSGYQPQHFGDGTRLSIL.

The chain uses TRBV30 and TRBJ1-1; possibly TRBD1 for D (5 bases). V was clipped by 5 bases and J by 2 bases, with 12 bases between them. This CDR3 spans 13 amino acids. Germline loops: CDR1 GTSNPN, CDR2 SVGIG (reference sequence). In DNA, the CDR3 is TGTGCCTGGTCTCGACAGAAAAACACTGAAGCTTTCTTT. Its protein is CAWSRQKNTEAFF.

This chain links TRBV5-1 with TRBJ1-1; TRBD1 matches 11 bases. Germline assignment: CDR1 SGHRS and CDR2 YFSETQ. The CDR3 loop spans 15 amino acids. V dropped 3 bases and J dropped 4; count of bases not matched to a gene: 5. In nucleotides, the CDR3 is TGCGCCAGCAGCTGGGACAGGGGGGTAGGCACTGAAGCTTTCTTT. It yields the protein CASSWDRGVGTEAFF.

The chain links TRBV5-1 to TRBJ1-1; possible D gene TRBD1, 6 bases. The V and J ends lost 6 bases and 1 base respectively, with 10 bases between them. The CDR3 covers 13 residues. Germline V gives CDR1 SGHRS, CDR2 YFSETQ. The CDR3 DNA is TGCGCCAGCACCCTGGACAGGAACACTGAAGCTTTCTTT. This encodes CASTLDRNTEAFF. Variable domain in full (rest from reference TRBV5-1 and TRBJ1-1): KAGVTQTPRYLIKTRGQQVTLSCSPISGHRSVSWYQQTPGQGLQFLFEYFSETQRNKGNFPGRFSGRQFSNSRSEMNVSTLELGDSALYLCASTLDRNTEAFFGQGTRLTVV.

This clone occurred once. The chain carries TRBV11-3 and TRBJ1-5, with 7 bases that match TRBD1. V dropped 0 bases and J dropped 3; count of bases not matched to a gene: 8. Germline CDR1 and CDR2: SGHNT and YENEEA. The CDR3 is 17 amino acids. In DNA, the CDR3 is TGTGCCAGCAGCTTAGATCCAGGGCAGGGGGACAATCAGCCCCAGCATTTT. Its protein product is CASSLDPGQGDNQPQHF. The full variable domain, with the rest looked up from reference TRBV11-3 and TRBJ1-5, is EAGVVQSPRYKIIEKKQPVAFWCNPISGHNTLYWYLQNLGQGPELLIRYENEEAVDDSQLPKDRFSAERLKGVDSTLKIQPAELGDSAVYLCASSLDPGQGDNQPQHFGDGTRLSIL.

The chain has TRBV2 and TRBJ1-4; the D is unclear. Germline loops: CDR1 SNHLY, CDR2 FYNNEI. The CDR3 runs 15 residues. V shed 4 bases and J shed 3 bases, with 12 bases lying between them. The CDR3 nucleotides are TGTGCCAGCAGTGTCCGCGCAGGTTCTAATGAAAAACTGTTTTTT. Protein: CASSVRAGSNEKLFF.

CDR3 in DNA: TGTGCCAGCAGTTTACAGGGTTCTAATGAAAAACTGTTTTTT. It specifies CASSLQGSNEKLFF. The gene calls are TRBV27 and TRBJ1-4; D may be TRBD1 (5 bases). The ends were cut back, 2 bases at V and 3 bases at J, with 7 bases in the middle. The length of the CDR3 is 14 residues. Germline-derived CDR1 and CDR2 are MNHEY and SMNVEV (reference sequence).